The T cell receptor (beta chain) described here comes from a study of cytomegalovirus exposure and HLA in healthy donors. The PCR ran on 60 Vbeta and 13 Jbeta primers. In the authors' workflow: An analysis that came later counted 80 million or so unique TCR beta chains, 10 million to 11 million shared. Method: immunoSEQ multiplex PCR; TCRdb's copy keeps in-frame clones and lacks some. From that table come the V and J calls and clone size; the DNA was used to work out D and trimming. The sample yields around 100,000 clones, 79% seen once. The J segment lost 6 bases and the V segment lost 1 base, leaving 9 bases of the junction unmatched. The CDR3 totals 15 residues. From germline, CDR1 is SGHTA and CDR2 FQGNSA. This clone showed up just once. Its specificity is not known. Notes on the study in general: Trimming of TCR beta V- and J-genes showed a link, identified in a later analysis, to a missense DCLRE1C variant. Researchers had no immune exposure information except CMV serostatus available. The investigators catalogued 150 or so TCR beta chains as cytomegalovirus-associated.

V and J are TRBV7-2 and TRBJ2-7, with 7 bases aligning to TRBD1. Sequencing used PBMCs. This TCR derives from a woman aged 40 to 50 in good health and CMV-seronegative. CDR3 nucleotide sequence: TGTGCCAGCAGCTTAGGGGACCCCTGGGACAGCGAGCAGTACTTC. It encodes CASSLGDPWDSEQYF.